These T cell receptor beta chains were read from a single sample in a study of blood T cell repertoires in COVID-19. Only in-frame clones appear in the TCRdb table, and some are missing; sequencing was by immunoSEQ multiplex PCR. The sample yields 340,000 or so clones, more than 70% seen once. The source material was peripheral blood. Receptors were obtained from a man under 40 with active or convalescent COVID-19. Each CDR3 is given with its conserved first and last residue. Each record gives: D gene, J gene, V gene, clone size, CDR3 length, CDR3 protein, CDR3 DNA. D genes are given only for firm matches. Not every row has a clone size; where given, it reads once, few, many or a size class.

NA,TRBJ1-5,TRBV5-8,NA,16,CASSLLQGRSNQPQHF,TGTGCCAGCAGCTTGCTGCAGGGGAGAAGCAATCAGCCCCAGCATTTT
TRBD1,TRBJ1-5,TRBV27,NA,14,CASSLHRGDQPQHF,TGTGCCAGCAGTTTGCACAGGGGCGATCAGCCCCAGCATTTT
TRBD1,TRBJ1-2,TRBV14,once,15,CASSQSLAGGGGYTF,TGTGCCAGCAGCCAATCTCTCGCAGGAGGGGGCGGCTACACCTTC
NA,TRBJ1-2,TRBV18,NA,13,CASSPTGSYGYTF,TGTGCCAGCTCGCCGACAGGAAGCTATGGCTACACCTTC
NA,TRBJ1-1,TRBV19,NA,13,CASRFQGNTEAFF,TGTGCCAGTAGGTTCCAGGGTAACACTGAAGCTTTCTTT
TRBD1,TRBJ1-5,TRBV27,NA,13,CASSRDRNQPQHF,TGTGCCAGCAGCCGGGACAGGAATCAGCCCCAGCATTTT
TRBD1,TRBJ1-1,TRBV6-2/TRBV6-3,NA,14,CASSGQGGYTEAFF,TGTGCCAGCAGCGGACAGGGAGGGTACACTGAAGCTTTCTTT
NA,TRBJ2-2,TRBV29-1,NA,15,CSVESTGTVPGELFF,TGCAGCGTTGAATCAACCGGGACTGTCCCCGGGGAGCTGTTTTTT
NA,TRBJ2-1,TRBV18,NA,16,CASSPPVRGGYNEQFF,TGTGCCAGCTCACCACCGGTTAGGGGGGGCTACAATGAGCAGTTCTTC
NA,TRBJ2-5,TRBV28,NA,13,CASSLIQGETQYF,TGTGCCAGCAGTTTGATTCAGGGGGAGACCCAGTACTTC
TRBD2,TRBJ2-2,TRBV6-2/TRBV6-3,NA,15,CASSADSGSPGELFF,TGTGCCAGCAGTGCGGATAGCGGGAGTCCCGGGGAGCTGTTTTTT
TRBD1,TRBJ1-2,TRBV19,NA,13,CASGRDRGGIDTF,TGTGCCAGTGGAAGGGACAGGGGAGGAATTGACACCTTC
NA,TRBJ1-4,TRBV18,NA,14,CASSTKDSLEKLFF,TGTGCCAGCTCCACTAAGGACAGTCTTGAAAAACTGTTTTTT
NA,TRBJ2-7,TRBV6-5,NA,14,CASRSQTGSYEQYF,TGTGCCAGCAGGTCCCAGACAGGATCCTACGAGCAGTACTTC
NA,TRBJ1-1,TRBV3-1/TRBV3-2,once,13,CASYSTGNTEAFF,TGTGCCAGTTACTCAACAGGTAACACTGAAGCTTTCTTT
NA,TRBJ2-2,TRBV4-3,few,15,CASSQDSGNTGELFF,TGCGCCAGCAGCCAAGATTCGGGGAACACCGGGGAGCTGTTTTTT
TRBD2,TRBJ2-7,TRBV12-5,NA,12,CASAGGPIEQYF,TGTGCTTCGGCGGGGGGGCCCATCGAGCAGTACTTC
TRBD1,TRBJ2-1,TRBV6-2/TRBV6-3,NA,14,CASSYGGQHNEQFF,TGTGCCAGCAGTTACGGGGGACAGCACAATGAGCAGTTCTTC
NA,TRBJ2-1,TRBV9,NA,14,CASSSPLGGNEQFF,TGTGCCAGCTCCTCCCCGTTAGGGGGAAATGAGCAGTTCTTC
TRBD2,TRBJ2-2,TRBV4-1,NA,14,CASWGGEGTGELFF,TGCGCCAGCTGGGGGGGAGAGGGGACCGGGGAGCTGTTTTTT
NA,TRBJ1-2,TRBV5-1,NA,15,CASSLVRGAANGYTF,TGCGCCAGCAGCTTGGTACGGGGAGCTGCCAATGGCTACACCTTC
TRBD2,TRBJ2-5,TRBV28,NA,17,CASSQGLAGAGIETQYF,TGTGCCAGCAGTCAGGGACTAGCGGGAGCGGGGATAGAGACCCAGTACTTC
TRBD1,TRBJ2-7,TRBV7-2,NA,13,CASSFKGATEQYF,TGTGCCAGCAGCTTCAAGGGGGCGACCGAGCAGTACTTC
NA,TRBJ1-6,TRBV7-2,few,13,CASSPDSNSPLHF,TGTGCCAGCAGCCCGGACAGTAATTCACCCCTCCACTTT
TRBD2,TRBJ2-4,TRBV4-3,NA,13,CASSQDLGGGQYF,TGCGCCAGCAGCCAAGATCTTGGGGGAGGGCAGTACTTC
NA,TRBJ2-2,TRBV7-9,NA,16,CASSLGASANTGELFF,TGTGCCAGCAGCTTAGGGGCTAGCGCGAACACCGGGGAGCTGTTTTTT